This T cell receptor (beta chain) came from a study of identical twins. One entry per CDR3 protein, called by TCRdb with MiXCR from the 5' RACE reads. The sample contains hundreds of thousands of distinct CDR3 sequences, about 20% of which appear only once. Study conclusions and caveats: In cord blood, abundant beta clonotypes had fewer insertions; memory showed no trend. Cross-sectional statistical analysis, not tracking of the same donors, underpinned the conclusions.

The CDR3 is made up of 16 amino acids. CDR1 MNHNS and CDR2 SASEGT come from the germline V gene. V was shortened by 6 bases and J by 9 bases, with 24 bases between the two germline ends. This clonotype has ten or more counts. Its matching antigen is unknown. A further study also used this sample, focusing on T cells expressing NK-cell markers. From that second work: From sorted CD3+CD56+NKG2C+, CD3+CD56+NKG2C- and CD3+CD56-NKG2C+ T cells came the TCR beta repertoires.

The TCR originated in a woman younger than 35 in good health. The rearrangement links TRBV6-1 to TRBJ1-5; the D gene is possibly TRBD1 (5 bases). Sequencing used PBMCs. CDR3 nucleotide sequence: TGTGCCAGCAGCGCAAAATCTCCGGGACCTTTAGGGCCCCAGCATTTT. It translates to CASSAKSPGPLGPQHF.